The subject of this entry is one T cell receptor beta chain. Its antigen is not known. This entry comes from a study of siplizumab effects on memory and regulatory T cells. Study findings and constraints: Siplizumab, the agent tested, significantly reduced alloreactive sequences traceable to unstimulated CD4+ memory cells. Most alloreactive clones went unmapped to unstimulated subsets; only a minor fraction mapped.

The CDR3 has 15 amino acids. Trimming at V came to 5 bases and at J to 1 base, leaving 5 bases not matched to a gene. Germline lookup yields CDR1 MNHEY and CDR2 SVGAGI. Sequencing used immunoSEQ multiplex PCR; TCRdb keeps in-frame clones, though not all of them. This table holds about 100,000 clones, around 90% found once. What was sequenced was non-Treg CD4+ T cells sorted from blood. The rearrangement joins TRBV6-5 to TRBJ1-3; 7 bases fit TRBD1. This clonotype originated in a human donor in good health. The CDR3 DNA reads TGTGCCAGCAGTCTATCGACAGGGTCTGGAAACACCATATATTTT. Its translation is CASSLSTGSGNTIYF.